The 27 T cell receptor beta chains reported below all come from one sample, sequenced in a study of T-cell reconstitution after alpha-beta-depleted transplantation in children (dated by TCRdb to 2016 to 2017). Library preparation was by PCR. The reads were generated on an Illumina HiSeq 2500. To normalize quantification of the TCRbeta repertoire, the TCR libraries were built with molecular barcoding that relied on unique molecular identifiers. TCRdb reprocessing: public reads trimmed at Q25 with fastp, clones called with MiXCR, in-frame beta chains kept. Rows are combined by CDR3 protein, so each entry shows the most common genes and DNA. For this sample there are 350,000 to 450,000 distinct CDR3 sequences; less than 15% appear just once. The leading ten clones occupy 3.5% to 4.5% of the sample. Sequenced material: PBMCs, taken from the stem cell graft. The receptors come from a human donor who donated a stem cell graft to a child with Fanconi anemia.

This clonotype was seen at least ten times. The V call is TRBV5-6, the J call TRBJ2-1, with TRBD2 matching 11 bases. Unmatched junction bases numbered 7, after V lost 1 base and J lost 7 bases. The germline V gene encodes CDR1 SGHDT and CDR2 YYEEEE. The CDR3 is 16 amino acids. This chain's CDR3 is CASSLFVAGGRNEQFF. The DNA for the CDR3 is TGTGCCAGCAGCTTGTTCGTAGCGGGGGGGAGGAATGAGCAGTTCTTC.

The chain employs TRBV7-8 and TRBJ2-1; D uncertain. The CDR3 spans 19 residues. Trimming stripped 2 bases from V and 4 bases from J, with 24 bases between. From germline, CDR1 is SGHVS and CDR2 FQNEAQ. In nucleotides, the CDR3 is TGTGCCAGCAGCTTATATGAAGGGTTTGGAGTTGCGGAATACAATGAGCAGTTCTTC. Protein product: CASSLYEGFGVAEYNEQFF.

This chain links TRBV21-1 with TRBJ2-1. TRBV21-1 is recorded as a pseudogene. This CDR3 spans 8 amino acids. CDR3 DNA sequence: TGTGCCAGCAGCAAATCAAGCTTC. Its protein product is CASSKSSF.

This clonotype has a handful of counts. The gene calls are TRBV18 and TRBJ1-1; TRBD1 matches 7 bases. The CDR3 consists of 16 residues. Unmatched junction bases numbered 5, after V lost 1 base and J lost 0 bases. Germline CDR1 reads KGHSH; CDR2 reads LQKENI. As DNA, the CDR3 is TGTGCCAGCTCACCACAGAGGACAGGCTTGAACACTGAAGCTTTCTTT. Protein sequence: CASSPQRTGLNTEAFF.

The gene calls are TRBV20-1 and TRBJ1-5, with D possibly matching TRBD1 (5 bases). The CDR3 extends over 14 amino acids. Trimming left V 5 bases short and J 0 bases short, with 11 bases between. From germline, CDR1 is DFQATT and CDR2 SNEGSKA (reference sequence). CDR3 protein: CSAQQGNSNQPQHF. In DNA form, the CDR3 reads TGCAGTGCTCAGCAGGGAAATAGCAATCAGCCCCAGCATTTT.

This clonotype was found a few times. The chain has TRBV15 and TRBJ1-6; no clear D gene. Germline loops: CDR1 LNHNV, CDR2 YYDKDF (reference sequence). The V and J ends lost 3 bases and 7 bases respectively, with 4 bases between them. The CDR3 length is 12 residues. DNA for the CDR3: TGTGCCACCAGCAGTTCAAATTCACCCCTCCACTTT. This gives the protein CATSSSNSPLHF.

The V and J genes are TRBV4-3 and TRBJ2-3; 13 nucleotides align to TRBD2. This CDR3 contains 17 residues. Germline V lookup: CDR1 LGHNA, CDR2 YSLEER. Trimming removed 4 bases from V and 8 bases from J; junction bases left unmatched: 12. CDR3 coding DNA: TGCGCCAGCAGCCTCCTAGGACTAGCGGGGGCCCAAGCTACGCAGTATTTT. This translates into CASSLLGLAGAQATQYF.

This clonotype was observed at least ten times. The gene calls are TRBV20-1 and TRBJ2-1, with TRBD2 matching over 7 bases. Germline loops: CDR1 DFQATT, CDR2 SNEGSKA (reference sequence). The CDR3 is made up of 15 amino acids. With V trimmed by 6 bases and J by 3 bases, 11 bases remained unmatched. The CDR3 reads CSAAILAAHYNEQFF. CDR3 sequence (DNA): TGCAGTGCAGCAATTCTAGCGGCCCACTACAATGAGCAGTTCTTC.

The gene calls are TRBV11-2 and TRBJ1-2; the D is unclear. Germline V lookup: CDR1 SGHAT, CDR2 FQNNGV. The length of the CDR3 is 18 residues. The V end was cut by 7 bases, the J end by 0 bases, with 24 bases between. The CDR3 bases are TGTGCCAGCACCACGGGGATCGGACGTAGCCAAGCTAACTATGGCTACACCTTC. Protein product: CASTTGIGRSQANYGYTF.

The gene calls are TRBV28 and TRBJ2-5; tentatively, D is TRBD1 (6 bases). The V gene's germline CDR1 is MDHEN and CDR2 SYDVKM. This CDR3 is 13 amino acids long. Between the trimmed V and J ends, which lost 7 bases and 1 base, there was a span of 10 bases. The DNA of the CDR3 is TGTGCCAGCACCGGACAGCTCCAAGAGACCCAGTACTTC. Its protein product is CASTGQLQETQYF.

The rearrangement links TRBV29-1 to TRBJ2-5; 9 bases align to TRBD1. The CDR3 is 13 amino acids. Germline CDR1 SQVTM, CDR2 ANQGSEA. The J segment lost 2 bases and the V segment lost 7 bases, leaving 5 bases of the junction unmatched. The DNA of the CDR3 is TGCAGCGCCGACAGGGGGGGACAAGAGACCCAGTACTTC. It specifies CSADRGGQETQYF.

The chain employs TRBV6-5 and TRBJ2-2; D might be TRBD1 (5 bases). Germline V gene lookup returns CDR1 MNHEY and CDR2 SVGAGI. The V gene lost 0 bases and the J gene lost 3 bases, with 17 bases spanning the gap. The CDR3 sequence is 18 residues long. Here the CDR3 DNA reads TGTGCCAGCAGTTACTCGATTGGGGTTCAGGGATACACCGGGGAGCTGTTTTTT. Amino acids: CASSYSIGVQGYTGELFF.

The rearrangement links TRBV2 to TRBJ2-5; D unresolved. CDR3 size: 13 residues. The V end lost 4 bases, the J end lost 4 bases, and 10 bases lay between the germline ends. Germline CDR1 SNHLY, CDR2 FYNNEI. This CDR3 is CASSVLGVETQYF. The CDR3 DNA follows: TGTGCCAGCAGTGTGTTAGGCGTAGAGACCCAGTACTTC.

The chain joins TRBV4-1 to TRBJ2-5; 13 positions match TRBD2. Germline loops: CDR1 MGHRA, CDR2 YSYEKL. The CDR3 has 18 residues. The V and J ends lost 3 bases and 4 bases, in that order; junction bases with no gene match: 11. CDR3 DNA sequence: TGCGCCAGCAGCCAGCTCAACTTACTAGCGGGGGGGCGAGAGACCCAGTACTTC. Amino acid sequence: CASSQLNLLAGGRETQYF.

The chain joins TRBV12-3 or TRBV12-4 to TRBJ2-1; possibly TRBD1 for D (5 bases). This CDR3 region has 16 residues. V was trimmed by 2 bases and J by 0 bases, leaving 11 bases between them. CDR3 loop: CASSLRRQSSYNEQFF. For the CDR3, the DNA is TGTGCCAGCAGTTTACGCCGACAGAGCTCCTACAATGAGCAGTTCTTC.

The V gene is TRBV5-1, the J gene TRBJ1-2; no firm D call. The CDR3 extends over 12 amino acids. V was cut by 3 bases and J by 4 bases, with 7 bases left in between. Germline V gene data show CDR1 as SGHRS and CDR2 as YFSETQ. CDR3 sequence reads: CASSSDTYGYTF. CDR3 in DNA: TGCGCCAGCAGCTCAGACACCTATGGCTACACCTTC.

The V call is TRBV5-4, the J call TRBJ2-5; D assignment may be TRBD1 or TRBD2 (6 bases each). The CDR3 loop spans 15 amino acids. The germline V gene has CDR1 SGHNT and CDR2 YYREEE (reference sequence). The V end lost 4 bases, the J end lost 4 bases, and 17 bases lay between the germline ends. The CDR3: CASSPQGGRGETQYF. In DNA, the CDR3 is TGTGCCAGCAGCCCCCAAGGGGGGAGAGGAGAGACCCAGTACTTC.

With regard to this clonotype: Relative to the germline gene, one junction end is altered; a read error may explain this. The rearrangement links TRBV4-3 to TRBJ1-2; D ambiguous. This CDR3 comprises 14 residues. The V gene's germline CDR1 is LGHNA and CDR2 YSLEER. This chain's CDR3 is CASSQATANYGHTF. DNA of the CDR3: TGCGCCAGCAGCCAAGCGACGGCTAACTATGGCCACACCTTC.

CDR3 DNA sequence: TGTGCCAGCAGCCGAAGGACAGACACTGAAGCTTTCTTT. Encoded protein: CASSRRTDTEAFF. The rearrangement joins TRBV11-2 to TRBJ1-1, with D possibly being TRBD1 (6 bases). V was trimmed by 5 bases and J by 3 bases, leaving 10 bases between them. Germline-derived CDR1 and CDR2 are SGHAT and FQNNGV. The CDR3 totals 13 residues. The whole variable domain, remainder taken from reference TRBV11-2 and TRBJ1-1, is EAGVAQSPRYKIIEKRQSVAFWCNPISGHATLYWYQQILGQGPKLLIQFQNNGVVDDSQLPKDRFSAERLKGVDSTLKIQPAKLEDSAVYLCASSRRTDTEAFFGQGTRLTVV.

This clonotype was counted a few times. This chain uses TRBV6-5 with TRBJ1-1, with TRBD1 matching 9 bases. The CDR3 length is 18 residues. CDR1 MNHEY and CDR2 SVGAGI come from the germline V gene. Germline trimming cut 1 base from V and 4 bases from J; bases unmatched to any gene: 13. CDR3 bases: TGTGCCAGCAGTTACTTGGGACAGGGAGGTGATAAAGGCACTGAAGCTTTCTTT. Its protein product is CASSYLGQGGDKGTEAFF.

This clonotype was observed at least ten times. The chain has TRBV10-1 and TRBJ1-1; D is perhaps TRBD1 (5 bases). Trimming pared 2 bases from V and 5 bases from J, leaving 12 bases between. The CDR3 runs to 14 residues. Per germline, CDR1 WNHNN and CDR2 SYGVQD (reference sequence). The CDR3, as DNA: TGCGCCAGCAGTGAGGGCAGCGCAGGGACTGAAGCTTTCTTT. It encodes CASSEGSAGTEAFF.

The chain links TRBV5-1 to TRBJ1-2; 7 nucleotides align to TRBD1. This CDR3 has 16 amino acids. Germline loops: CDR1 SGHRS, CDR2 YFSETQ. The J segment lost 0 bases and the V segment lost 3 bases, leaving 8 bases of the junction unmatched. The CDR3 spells CASSYSSGQTNYGYTF. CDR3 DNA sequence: TGCGCCAGCAGCTACTCCTCGGGACAGACTAACTATGGCTACACCTTC.

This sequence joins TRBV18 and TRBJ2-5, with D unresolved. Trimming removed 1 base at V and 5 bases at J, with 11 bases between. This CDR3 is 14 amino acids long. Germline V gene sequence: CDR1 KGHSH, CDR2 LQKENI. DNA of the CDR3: TGTGCCAGCTCACCACAGGGTGCCCGGGAGACCCAGTACTTC. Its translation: CASSPQGARETQYF.

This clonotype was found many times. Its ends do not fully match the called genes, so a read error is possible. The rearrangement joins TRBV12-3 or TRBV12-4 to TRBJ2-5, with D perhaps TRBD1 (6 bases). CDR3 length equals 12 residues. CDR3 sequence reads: CASGGFVGQTDF. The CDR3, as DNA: TGTGCCAGCGGGGGTTTCGTAGGACAGACCGACTTC.

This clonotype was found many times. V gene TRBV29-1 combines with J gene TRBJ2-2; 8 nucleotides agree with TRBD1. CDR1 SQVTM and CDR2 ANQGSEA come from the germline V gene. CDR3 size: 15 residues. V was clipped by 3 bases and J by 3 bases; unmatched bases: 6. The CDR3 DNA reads TGCAGCGTTGAGGTGACAGGGGAGTACACCGGGGAGCTGTTTTTT. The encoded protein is CSVEVTGEYTGELFF.

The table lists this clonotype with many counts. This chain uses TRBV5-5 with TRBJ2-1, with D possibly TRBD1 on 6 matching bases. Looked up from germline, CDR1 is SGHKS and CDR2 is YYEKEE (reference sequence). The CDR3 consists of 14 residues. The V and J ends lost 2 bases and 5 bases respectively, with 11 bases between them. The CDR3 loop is CASSFSGDNNEQFF. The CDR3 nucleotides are TGTGCCAGCAGCTTCAGTGGGGACAACAATGAGCAGTTCTTC.

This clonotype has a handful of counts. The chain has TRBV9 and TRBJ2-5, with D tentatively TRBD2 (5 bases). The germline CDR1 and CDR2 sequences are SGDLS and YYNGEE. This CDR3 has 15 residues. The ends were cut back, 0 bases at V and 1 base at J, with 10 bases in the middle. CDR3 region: CASSVEPGFQETQYF. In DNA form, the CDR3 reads TGTGCCAGCAGCGTAGAGCCGGGGTTCCAAGAGACCCAGTACTTC.